This T cell receptor beta chain was documented in a study of T-cell reconstitution after alpha-beta-depleted transplantation in children. Study-level findings and limits: Several hundred rapidly expanded clones from non-depleted graft cells reportedly supplied alpha-beta T cells about two months post-transplant. One year after transplant, T-cell counts and diversity came mostly from newly produced T cells. Surviving recipient T cells and thymic progenitors underlay high day-60 TCRbeta diversity in some patients.

During its preparation, the TCRbeta library received unique molecular identifiers. TCRdb redid the calling of the PCR reads with MiXCR, one entry per CDR3 protein. The top ten clones hold around 0.79% of a sample with hundreds of thousands of distinct CDR3 sequences, about an eighth of them seen once. This CDR3 region has 17 residues. J gave up 2 bases and V 0 bases, and 11 bases lay outside the gene matches. Germline-derived CDR1 and CDR2 are DFQATT and SNEGSKA (reference sequence). This clonotype occurred a few times. What it recognizes is unknown. The receptor's source is a girl aged 2-10 years with congenital amegakaryocytic thrombocytopenia, due to receive a stem cell transplant. This chain links TRBV20-1 with TRBJ2-7; 9 nucleotides agree with TRBD2. Sequences were derived from PBMCs, sampled before TCRalphabeta/CD19-depleted stem cell transplant. Here the CDR3 reads CSARDFEVAGAAYEQYF. The DNA for the CDR3 is TGCAGTGCTAGAGATTTTGAGGTAGCGGGAGCGGCCTACGAGCAGTACTTC.